These T cell receptor beta chains were read from a single sample in a study of radiation and T cells in renal cell carcinoma. Measured with immunoSEQ multiplex PCR; TCRdb has only the in-frame clones, and not every one. The table has 120,000 or so clones, 81% seen once. This specimen consisted of blood, obtained from a patient whose treatment included radiotherapy and nephrectomy. The receptors here all came from a middle-aged man with renal cell carcinoma. Both conserved end residues are part of each CDR3. D genes are given only for firm matches. Rows give clone size only sometimes, using once, few, many, or a class for an expanded clone.

D gene	clone size	J gene	V gene	CDR3 protein	CDR3 DNA
-	few	TRBJ1-1	TRBV30	CAWLKQREAFF	TGTGCCTGGCTCAAACAGCGAGAAGCTTTCTTT
-	-	TRBJ1-2	TRBV19	CASIRQSSWGGYTF	TGTGCCAGTATCCGACAGTCCTCGTGGGGTGGCTACACCTTC
TRBD1	-	TRBJ2-2	TRBV5-1	CASSLDMGQPNTGELFF	TGCGCCAGCAGCTTGGACATGGGACAGCCGAACACCGGGGAGCTGTTTTTT
-	-	TRBJ1-4	TRBV5-1	CASSDPGEGGEKLFF	TGCGCCAGCAGCGACCCCGGGGAGGGTGGTGAAAAACTGTTTTTT
TRBD1	once	TRBJ1-1	TRBV5-4	CASSLDRGTEAFF	TGTGCCAGCAGCTTGGACAGGGGAACTGAAGCTTTCTTT
-	-	TRBJ1-5	TRBV30	CAWSLGDGRPQHF	TGTGCCTGGAGTCTAGGGGATGGGAGGCCCCAGCATTTT
TRBD1	-	TRBJ1-2	TRBV7-2	CASSLAGTGGRGGYTF	TGTGCCAGCAGCTTAGCAGGGACAGGGGGCCGGGGTGGCTACACCTTC
TRBD1	-	TRBJ1-2	TRBV5-4	CASSPGGGRYGYTF	TGTGCCAGCAGCCCGGGAGGGGGCCGATATGGCTACACCTTC
-	-	TRBJ2-5	TRBV4-1	CASSLRQQETQYF	TGCGCCAGCAGCCTTCGACAGCAAGAGACCCAGTACTTC
TRBD1	-	TRBJ1-6	TRBV6-5	CASSWDRVGSPLHF	TGTGCCAGCAGTTGGGACAGGGTGGGGTCACCCCTCCACTTT
-	-	TRBJ1-2	TRBV19	CASSIQGSGYTF	TGTGCCAGTAGTATTCAGGGCTCCGGCTACACCTTC
-	-	TRBJ2-3	TRBV5-5	CASSLGPLGTDTQYF	TGTGCCAGCAGCTTGGGCCCCCTAGGAACAGATACGCAGTATTTT
-	-	TRBJ2-1	TRBV7-9	CASSLAGVRYNEQFF	TGTGCCAGCAGCTTAGCGGGGGTAAGGTACAATGAGCAGTTCTTC
-	once	TRBJ1-1	TRBV5-1	CASSWGRQMNTEAFF	TGCGCCAGCAGCTGGGGTCGACAAATGAACACTGAAGCTTTCTTT
-	many	TRBJ1-1	TRBV11-2	CASSFGKRGTTEAFF	TGTGCCAGCAGTTTCGGGAAAAGGGGGACCACTGAAGCTTTCTTT
TRBD1	-	TRBJ1-1	TRBV27	CASSSNLGQGEAFF	TGTGCCAGCAGTTCCAACCTCGGACAGGGAGAAGCTTTCTTT
TRBD2	-	TRBJ2-1	TRBV6-1	CASSVFPGLADNEQFF	TGTGCCAGCAGTGTCTTCCCGGGACTAGCGGACAATGAGCAGTTCTTC
-	-	TRBJ2-4	TRBV25-1	CASSWAGTKNIQYF	TGTGCCAGCAGTTGGGCGGGGACCAAAAACATTCAGTACTTC
-	-	TRBJ2-1	TRBV12-5	CASSTVFYNEQFF	TGTGCTAGTTCCACAGTGTTCTACAATGAGCAGTTCTTC
-	-	TRBJ2-7	TRBV18	CASSPGYEQYF	TGTGCCAGCTCACCAGGGTACGAGCAGTACTTC
-	once	TRBJ1-4	TRBV30	CAWSGLDINEKLFF	TGTGCCTGGAGTGGGCTAGACATTAATGAAAAACTGTTTTTT
-	-	TRBJ2-5	TRBV5-1	CATADVPEETQYF	TGCGCGACCGCCGACGTTCCGGAGGAGACCCAGTACTTC
TRBD1	-	TRBJ2-2	TRBV19	CASNTRQGNTGELFF	TGTGCCAGTAATACTCGACAGGGGAACACCGGGGAGCTGTTTTTT
TRBD2	-	TRBJ2-7	TRBV6-6	CASSSGLAGGNYEQYF	TGTGCCAGCAGTTCCGGACTAGCGGGAGGAAACTACGAGCAGTACTTC
-	-	TRBJ2-5	TRBV9	CASSVSALIERETQYF	TGTGCCAGCAGCGTTTCGGCCCTAATCGAACGAGAGACCCAGTACTTC
TRBD1	-	TRBJ1-2	TRBV7-9	CASSPGQGRSDGYTF	TGTGCCAGCAGCCCCGGACAGGGGCGGTCCGATGGCTACACCTTC
-	-	TRBJ1-5	TRBV5-1	CASSLYGLNQPQHF	TGCGCCAGCAGCTTGTATGGCCTCAATCAGCCCCAGCATTTT
-	-	TRBJ2-1	TRBV5-6	CASSWAYNEQFF	TGTGCCAGCAGTTGGGCCTACAATGAGCAGTTCTTC
-	-	TRBJ2-7	TRBV2	CASSEAERGAYEQYF	TGTGCCAGCAGTGAAGCGGAACGCGGGGCCTACGAGCAGTACTTC
-	-	TRBJ1-2	TRBV28	CASSLGLIGGSNYGYTF	TGTGCCAGCAGTTTAGGTCTTATCGGGGGCTCTAACTATGGCTACACCTTC
-	-	TRBJ2-7	TRBV11-2	CASSPTGGPYEQYF	TGTGCCAGCAGCCCCACGGGCGGCCCCTACGAGCAGTACTTC
-	-	TRBJ1-2	TRBV18	CASSPSTTGKDGYTF	TGTGCCAGCTCACCCTCTACCACAGGGAAAGATGGCTACACCTTC
TRBD1	few	TRBJ2-7	TRBV5-1	CASSSTGVGDEQYF	TGCGCCAGCAGCTCTACAGGGGTCGGGGACGAGCAGTACTTC
TRBD1	-	TRBJ1-2	TRBV28	CASSRDSGYGYTF	TGTGCCAGCAGTCGGGACAGCGGCTATGGCTACACCTTC
TRBD2	-	TRBJ2-3	TRBV4-2	CASSQTPGGSGDTQYF	TGTGCCAGCAGCCAAACCCCGGGAGGCTCGGGAGATACGCAGTATTTT
TRBD1	-	TRBJ1-2	TRBV4-2	CASSQTPGGEDGYTF	TGTGCCAGCAGCCAAACTCCAGGGGGCGAGGATGGCTACACCTTC
TRBD1	-	TRBJ2-5	TRBV29-1	CSAGQGKGETQYF	TGCAGCGCGGGACAGGGGAAGGGAGAGACCCAGTACTTC
TRBD1	-	TRBJ2-2	TRBV2	CASRDRGIGELFF	TGTGCCAGCAGGGACAGGGGAATTGGGGAGCTGTTTTTT
-	-	TRBJ1-5	TRBV19	CASTDRNQPQHF	TGTGCCAGCACGGACCGGAATCAGCCCCAGCATTTT
TRBD2	-	TRBJ2-1	TRBV2	CASRERIRTSGSSYNEQFF	TGTGCCAGCAGAGAAAGGATAAGGACTAGCGGGTCTTCCTACAATGAGCAGTTCTTC
-	-	TRBJ2-5	TRBV15	CATSRPGHPQETQYF	TGTGCCACCAGCAGGCCGGGACATCCCCAAGAGACCCAGTACTTC
-	-	TRBJ2-5	TRBV7-2	CASSLSGGTQYF	TGTGCCAGCAGCTTATCCGGAGGGACCCAGTACTTC
-	-	TRBJ2-7	TRBV30	CAWSVVGGGYEQYF	TGTGCCTGGAGTGTCGTCGGGGGTGGCTACGAGCAGTACTTC
-	few	TRBJ1-1	TRBV7-9	CASSLVSVNTEAFF	TGTGCCAGCAGCTTAGTATCAGTGAACACTGAAGCTTTCTTT
TRBD1	-	TRBJ2-3	TRBV5-4	CASTRRGRDTQYF	TGTGCCAGCACGCGAAGGGGGCGAGATACGCAGTATTTT
-	-	TRBJ2-2	TRBV5-6	CASSPGGGTGELFF	TGTGCCAGCAGCCCTGGGGGTGGCACCGGGGAGCTGTTTTTT
-	-	TRBJ1-1	TRBV10-3	CAISESRGTEAFF	TGTGCCATCAGTGAGTCAAGGGGAACTGAAGCTTTCTTT
-	-	TRBJ2-7	TRBV6-5	CASSFRLGYEQYF	TGTGCCAGCAGTTTTCGACTCGGCTACGAGCAGTACTTC
-	-	TRBJ2-1	TRBV5-1	CASKEGTPYNEQFF	TGCGCCAGCAAAGAGGGGACTCCTTACAATGAGCAGTTCTTC
-	-	TRBJ1-4	TRBV2	CASSALRGPTNEKLFF	TGTGCCAGCAGCGCCCTCAGGGGTCCAACTAATGAAAAACTGTTTTTT
TRBD1	-	TRBJ1-2	TRBV2	CASSDRTGTYGYTF	TGTGCCAGCAGCGACCGGACAGGGACCTATGGCTACACCTTC
TRBD2	-	TRBJ2-1	TRBV5-1	CASSLGRGGRDNEQFF	TGCGCCAGCAGCTTGGGACGGGGGGGCCGTGACAATGAGCAGTTCTTC
-	-	TRBJ2-7	TRBV27	CASSLSLPGSGPYEQYF	TGTGCCAGCAGTTTATCCCTCCCGGGTAGCGGACCCTACGAGCAGTACTTC
TRBD1	-	TRBJ2-2	TRBV30	CAWSVRDREPEDTGELFF	TGTGCCTGGAGTGTACGAGACAGGGAGCCCGAGGACACCGGGGAGCTGTTTTTT
TRBD1	-	TRBJ1-2	TRBV4-1	CASSQEITGVWYGYTF	TGCGCCAGCAGCCAAGAGATAACAGGGGTGTGGTATGGCTACACCTTC
-	-	TRBJ1-2	TRBV5-5	CASSDTEYYGYTF	TGTGCCAGCAGTGACACGGAATACTATGGCTACACCTTC
-	-	TRBJ1-4	TRBV28	CASNFRPGGEEKLFF	TGTGCCAGCAATTTTCGACCGGGGGGGGAAGAAAAACTGTTTTTT